One T cell receptor beta chain is described in this entry. Its antigen is currently unknown. Patients were ineligible given autoimmune disease history or systemic immunosuppression. The assay was immunoSEQ multiplex PCR, and TCRdb's table has in-frame clones only and misses some. Of tens of thousands of clones in the sample, roughly four fifths were seen once. This entry comes from a study of OX40 agonist ivuxolimab in advanced cancers. CDR3 length: 16 amino acids. Between the trimmed V and J ends, which lost 6 bases and 1 base, there was a span of 17 bases. In germline, CDR1 is SNHLY, CDR2 FYNNEI. Study-wide results and limits: The antigen specificity of the peripheral T cells (those that were expanded) was not determined. Several nonresponders also turned out to have low normalized T-cell clonal expansion.

The V call is TRBV2, the J call TRBJ2-3, with a weak D call TRBD1 (6 bases). This receptor was taken from an adult with an advanced solid tumor such as melanoma, head and neck, liver or kidney cancer. The source material was CD4+ or CD8+ T cells sorted from blood, sampled in a trial of the OX40 agonist ivuxolimab. CDR3 amino acids: CASRRGFGRGTDTQYF. The CDR3 DNA reads as TGTGCCAGCAGGAGGGGGTTCGGACGGGGCACAGATACGCAGTATTTT.